These 4 T cell receptor beta chains came from one sample sequenced in a study of cytomegalovirus exposure and HLA in healthy donors. With 60 Vbeta and 13 Jbeta primers, the PCR was carried out. The table came from immunoSEQ multiplex PCR; TCRdb's copy has only in-frame clones and leaves some out. The sample yields some 120,000 clones, roughly 82% seen once. The sequencing input was PBMCs. The receptors shown here come from a human donor in good health.

V and J are TRBV6-1 and TRBJ1-2; tentatively, D is TRBD1 (6 bases). Germline-derived CDR1 and CDR2 are MNHNS and SASEGT. V lost 6 bases and J lost 8, with 19 bases in between. This CDR3 comprises 14 residues. This CDR3 reads CASSTSGTQGGYTF. For the CDR3, the DNA is TGTGCCAGCAGCACCTCAGGGACCCAGGGGGGCTACACCTTC.

The chain is built from TRBV15 and TRBJ1-1, with 9 bases fitting TRBD1. The CDR3 runs 15 residues. Germline V lookup: CDR1 LNHNV, CDR2 YYDKDF (reference sequence). Trimming removed 5 bases from V and 5 bases from J; junction bases left unmatched: 9. The CDR3 nucleotides are TGTGCCACCAGCGGGGACAGGGTTCGGGAGACTGAAGCTTTCTTT. Protein: CATSGDRVRETEAFF.

This chain uses TRBV6-1 with TRBJ2-3, with 7 bases identical to TRBD1. Trimming cost V 6 bases and J 0 bases; bases outside gene matches: 3. This CDR3 is 14 amino acids long. Germline values: CDR1 MNHNS, CDR2 SASEGT. CDR3 loop: CASRDRKSTDTQYF. CDR3 coding DNA: TGTGCCAGCAGGGACAGGAAGAGCACAGATACGCAGTATTTT.

The chain employs TRBV6-5 and TRBJ2-7, with D possibly being TRBD1 (6 bases). Germline assignment: CDR1 MNHEY and CDR2 SVGAGI. This CDR3 has 14 amino acids. Trimming took off 6 bases at V and 3 bases at J, with 15 bases between the two ends. CDR3 residues: CASSPPGQYYEQYF. CDR3 sequence (DNA): TGTGCCAGCAGCCCGCCGGGACAATACTACGAGCAGTACTTC.